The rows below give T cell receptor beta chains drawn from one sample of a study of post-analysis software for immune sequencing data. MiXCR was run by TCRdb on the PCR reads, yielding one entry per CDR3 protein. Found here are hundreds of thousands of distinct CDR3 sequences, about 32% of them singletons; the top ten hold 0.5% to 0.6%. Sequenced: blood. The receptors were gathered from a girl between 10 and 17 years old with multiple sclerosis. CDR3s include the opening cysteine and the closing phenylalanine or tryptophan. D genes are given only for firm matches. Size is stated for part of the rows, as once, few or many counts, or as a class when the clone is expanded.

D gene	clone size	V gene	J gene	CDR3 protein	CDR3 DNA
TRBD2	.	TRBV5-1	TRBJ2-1	CASSLDGGAFGEQFF	TGCGCCAGCAGCTTGGACGGGGGGGCTTTCGGTGAGCAGTTCTTC
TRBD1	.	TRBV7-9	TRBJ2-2	CASSSTGVGTGELFF	TGTGCCAGCAGCTCGACAGGGGTAGGAACCGGGGAGCTGTTTTTT
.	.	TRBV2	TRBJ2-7	CASSERRGFYEQYF	TGTGCCAGCAGTGAAAGGAGGGGGTTCTACGAGCAGTACTTC
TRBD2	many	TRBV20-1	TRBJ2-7	CSASGAGDRYEQYF	TGCAGTGCTAGTGGAGCGGGAGATAGGTACGAGCAGTACTTC
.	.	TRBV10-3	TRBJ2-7	CAISESQASYEQYF	TGTGCCATCAGTGAGTCGCAGGCTTCCTACGAGCAGTACTTC
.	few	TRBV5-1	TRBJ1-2	CASSRDIYGYTF	TGCGCCAGCAGCCGGGACATCTATGGCTACACCTTC
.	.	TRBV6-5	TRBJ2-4	CASTTRRNRNIQYF	TGTGCCAGCACCACAAGGCGGAACAGAAACATTCAGTACTTC
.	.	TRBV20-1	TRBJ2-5	CSARRAAQETQYF	TGCAGTGCTAGGCGGGCGGCCCAAGAGACCCAGTACTTC
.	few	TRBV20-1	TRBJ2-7	CSARPRTLQETQYF	TGCAGTGCCCGACCCAGGACACTTCAAGAGACTCAGTACTTC
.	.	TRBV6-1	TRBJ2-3	CASSTSPYTQYF	TGTGCCAGCAGTACATCCCCGTATACGCAGTATTTT
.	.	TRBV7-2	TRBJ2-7	CASGGRNYEQYF	TGTGCCAGCGGGGGACGGAACTACGAGCAGTACTTC
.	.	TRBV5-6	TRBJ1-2	CASSLVGADTHPGGYTF	TGTGCCAGCAGCTTGGTAGGTGCGGACACACACCCGGGCGGCTACACCTTC
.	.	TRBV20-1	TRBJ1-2	CSAPTDYGYTF	TGCAGTGCGCCGACAGACTATGGCTACACCTTC
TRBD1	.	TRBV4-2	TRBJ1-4	CASSRPPGQANEKRFF	TGTGCCAGCAGCCGCCCGCCGGGACAGGCTAATGAAAAACGGTTTTTT
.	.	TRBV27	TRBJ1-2	CASSLSGTLNGYTF	TGTGCCAGCAGTTTATCCGGGACTCTAAACGGCTACACCTTC
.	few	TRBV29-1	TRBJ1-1	CSVAVGNTEAFF	TGCAGCGTTGCCGTCGGGAACACTGAAGCTTTCTTT
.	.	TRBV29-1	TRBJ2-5	CSVEVVGVTQETQYF	TGCAGCGTCGAGGTGGTGGGGGTTACTCAAGAGACCCAGTACTTC
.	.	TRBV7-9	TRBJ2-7	CASSSNTADGQSYEQYF	TGTGCCAGCAGCTCAAATACTGCGGACGGCCAGTCCTACGAGCAGTACTTC
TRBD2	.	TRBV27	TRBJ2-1	CASGDSGNEQFF	TGTGCCAGCGGGGATAGCGGGAATGAGCAGTTCTTC
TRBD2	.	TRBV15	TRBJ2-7	CATSGGGRQYF	TGTGCCACCAGCGGGGGGGGTCGGCAGTACTTC
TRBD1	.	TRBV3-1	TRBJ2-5	CASSQRQGESQYF	TGTGCCAGCAGCCAGAGGCAGGGGGAGAGCCAGTACTTC
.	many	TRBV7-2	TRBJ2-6	CASSLDSPPGANVLTF	TGTGCCAGCAGCTTGGACAGCCCACCTGGGGCCAACGTCCTGACTTTC
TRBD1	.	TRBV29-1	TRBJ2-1	CSVTHLTGVGEQFF	TGCAGCGTTACCCACCTTACAGGGGTTGGAGAGCAGTTCTTC
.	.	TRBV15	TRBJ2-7	CATSGTGTSYEQYF	TGTGCCACCAGCGGAACAGGAACCTCCTACGAGCAGTACTTC
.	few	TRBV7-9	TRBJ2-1	CASGAGGDEQFF	TGTGCCAGCGGCGCCGGGGGCGATGAGCAGTTCTTC
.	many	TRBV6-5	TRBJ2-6	CASSSRTQGTGANVLTF	TGTGCCAGCAGTTCCCGGACCCAGGGGACTGGGGCCAACGTCCTGACTTTC
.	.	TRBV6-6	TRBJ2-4	CASSLGRGLNLGYF	TGTGCCAGCAGTTTGGGCAGGGGATTAAATCTGGGGTACTTC
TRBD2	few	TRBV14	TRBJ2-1	CASSQGRLAGGLSYNEQFF	TGTGCCAGCAGCCAAGGTCGCCTAGCGGGAGGTCTTTCCTACAATGAGCAGTTCTTC
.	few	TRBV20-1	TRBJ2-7	CSARDIRDWDSYEQYF	TGCAGTGCTAGAGATATCAGGGATTGGGACTCGTACGAGCAGTACTTC
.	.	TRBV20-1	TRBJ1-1	CSASLHQDTEAFF	TGCAGTGCTAGCCTTCATCAGGATACTGAAGCTTTCTTT
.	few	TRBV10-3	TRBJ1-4	CATKSDLGEKLFF	TGTGCCACCAAATCGGACCTGGGGGAAAAACTGTTTTTT
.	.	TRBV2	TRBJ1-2	CASSEVRTERGYTF	TGTGCCAGCAGTGAAGTGCGGACAGAGAGAGGCTACACCTTC
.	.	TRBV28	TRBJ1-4	CASSFSGKGEKLFF	TGTGCCAGCAGTTTCTCAGGGAAGGGTGAAAAACTGTTTTTT
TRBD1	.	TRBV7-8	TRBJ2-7	CASSLPGQGSREQYF	TGTGCCAGCAGCCTCCCGGGACAGGGTTCGAGGGAGCAGTACTTC